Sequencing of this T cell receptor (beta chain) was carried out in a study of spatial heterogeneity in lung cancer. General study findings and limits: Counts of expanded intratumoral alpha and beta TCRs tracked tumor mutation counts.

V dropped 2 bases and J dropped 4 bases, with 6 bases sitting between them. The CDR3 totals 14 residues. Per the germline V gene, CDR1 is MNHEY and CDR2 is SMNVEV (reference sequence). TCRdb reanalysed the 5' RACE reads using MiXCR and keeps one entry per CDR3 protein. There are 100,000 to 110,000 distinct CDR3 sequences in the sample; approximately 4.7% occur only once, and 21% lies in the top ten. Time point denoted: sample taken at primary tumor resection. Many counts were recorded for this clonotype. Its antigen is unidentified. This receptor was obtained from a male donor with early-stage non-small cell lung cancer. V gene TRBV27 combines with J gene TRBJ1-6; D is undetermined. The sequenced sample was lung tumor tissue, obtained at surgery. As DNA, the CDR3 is TGTGCCAGCAGTTTAATACAATATAATTCACCCCTCCACTTT. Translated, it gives CASSLIQYNSPLHF.